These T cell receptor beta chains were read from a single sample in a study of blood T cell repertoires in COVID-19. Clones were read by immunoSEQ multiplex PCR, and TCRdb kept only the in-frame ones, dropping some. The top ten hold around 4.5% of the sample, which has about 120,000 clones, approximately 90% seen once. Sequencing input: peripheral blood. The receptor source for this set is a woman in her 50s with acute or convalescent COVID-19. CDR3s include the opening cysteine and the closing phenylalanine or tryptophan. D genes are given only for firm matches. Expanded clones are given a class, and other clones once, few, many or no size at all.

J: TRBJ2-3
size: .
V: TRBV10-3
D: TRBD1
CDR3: CAISESDRGGTDTQYF
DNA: TGTGCCATCAGTGAGTCGGACAGGGGGGGCACAGATACGCAGTATTTT

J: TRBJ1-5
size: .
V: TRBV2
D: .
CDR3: CASREDRGVNQPQHF
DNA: TGTGCCAGCAGGGAGGACCGAGGAGTCAATCAGCCCCAGCATTTT

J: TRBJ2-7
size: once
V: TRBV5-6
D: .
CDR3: CASSSSTGTPYEQYF
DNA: TGTGCCAGCAGCTCATCTACAGGGACCCCCTACGAGCAGTACTTC

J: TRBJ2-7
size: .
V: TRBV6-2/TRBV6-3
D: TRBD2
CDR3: CASSSTSGGSYEQYF
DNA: TGTGCCAGCAGCTCGACTAGCGGGGGATCCTACGAGCAGTACTTC

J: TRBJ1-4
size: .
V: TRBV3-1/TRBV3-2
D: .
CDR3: CASNNVATNEKLFF
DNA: TGTGCCAGCAACAACGTTGCAACTAATGAAAAACTGTTTTTT

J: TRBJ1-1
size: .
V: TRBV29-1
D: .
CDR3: CSVEASGTEAFF
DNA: TGCAGCGTTGAAGCCAGCGGGACTGAAGCTTTCTTT

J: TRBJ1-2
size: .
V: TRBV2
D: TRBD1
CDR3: CASSEALQGGYGYTF
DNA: TGTGCCAGCAGTGAAGCGTTACAGGGGGGCTATGGCTACACCTTC

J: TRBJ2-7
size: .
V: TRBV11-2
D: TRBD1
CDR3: CASSPRTGVYEQYF
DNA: TGTGCCAGCAGCCCCAGGACAGGGGTGTACGAGCAGTACTTC

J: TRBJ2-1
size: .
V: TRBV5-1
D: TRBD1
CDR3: CASSLATGGALFNEQFF
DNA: TGCGCCAGCAGCTTGGCCACAGGGGGCGCTTTGTTCAATGAGCAGTTCTTC

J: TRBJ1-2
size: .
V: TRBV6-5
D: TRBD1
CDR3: CASTTGTGDGYTF
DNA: TGTGCCAGCACTACCGGGACAGGGGATGGCTACACCTTC

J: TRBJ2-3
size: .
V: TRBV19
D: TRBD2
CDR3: CASSPEGRGGTDTQYF
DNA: TGTGCCAGTAGTCCTGAAGGGAGGGGCGGCACAGATACGCAGTATTTT

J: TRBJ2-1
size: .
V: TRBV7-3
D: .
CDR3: CASSVEGLLNNEQFF
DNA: TGTGCCAGCAGCGTAGAGGGACTTCTTAACAATGAGCAGTTCTTC

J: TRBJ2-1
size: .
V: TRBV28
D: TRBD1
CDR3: CASSKKRWTGGSSYNEQFF
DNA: TGTGCCAGCAGTAAAAAGAGATGGACAGGGGGCAGCTCCTACAATGAGCAGTTCTTC

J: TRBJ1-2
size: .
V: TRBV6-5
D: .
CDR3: CASSKQSLGYTF
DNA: TGTGCCAGCAGCAAACAGTCCCTTGGCTACACCTTC

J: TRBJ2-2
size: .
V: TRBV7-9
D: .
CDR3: CASSFWRLANTGELFF
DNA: TGTGCCAGCAGCTTTTGGAGACTAGCGAACACCGGGGAGCTGTTTTTT

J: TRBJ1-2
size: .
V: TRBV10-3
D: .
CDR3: CAITRSQGSRYGYTF
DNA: TGTGCCATCACCCGAAGTCAAGGTAGCCGCTATGGCTACACCTTC

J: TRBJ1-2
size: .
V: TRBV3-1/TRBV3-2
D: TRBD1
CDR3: CASSLWTGGNYGYTF
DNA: TGTGCCAGCAGCCTATGGACAGGGGGCAACTATGGCTACACCTTC

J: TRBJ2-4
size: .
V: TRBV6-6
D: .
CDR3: CASSYPPGRGINIQYF
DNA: TGTGCCAGCAGTTACCCCCCAGGGAGGGGGATAAACATTCAGTACTTC

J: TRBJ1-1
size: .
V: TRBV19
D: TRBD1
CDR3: CASSWATGGKTEAFF
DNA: TGTGCCAGTAGTTGGGCGACAGGGGGAAAGACTGAAGCTTTCTTT

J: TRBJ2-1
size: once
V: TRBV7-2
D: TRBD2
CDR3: CASSFGRVDEQFF
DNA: TGTGCCAGCAGCTTTGGGAGGGTCGATGAGCAGTTCTTC

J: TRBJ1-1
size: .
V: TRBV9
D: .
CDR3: CASSVSGLSNTEAFF
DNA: TGTGCCAGCAGCGTATCGGGACTATCGAACACTGAAGCTTTCTTT

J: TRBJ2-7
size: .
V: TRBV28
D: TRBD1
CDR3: CASEGGVTYEQYF
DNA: TGTGCCAGCGAAGGGGGCGTTACCTACGAGCAGTACTTC

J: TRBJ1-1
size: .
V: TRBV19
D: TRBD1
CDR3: CASSSGTANTEAFF
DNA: TGTGCCAGTAGTAGTGGGACAGCGAACACTGAAGCTTTCTTT

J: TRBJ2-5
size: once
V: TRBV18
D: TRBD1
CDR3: CASSLRQGRQETQYF
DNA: TGTGCCAGCTCACTCCGACAGGGTCGACAAGAGACCCAGTACTTC

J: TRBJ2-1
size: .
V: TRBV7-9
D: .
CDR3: CASSLGGIIYNEQFF
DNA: TGTGCCAGCAGCTTAGGCGGGATAATCTACAATGAGCAGTTCTTC

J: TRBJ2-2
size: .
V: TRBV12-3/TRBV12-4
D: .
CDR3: CASSLYPRGELFF
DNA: TGTGCCAGCAGTTTATACCCGAGAGGGGAGCTGTTTTTT

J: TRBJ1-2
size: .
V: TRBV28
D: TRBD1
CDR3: CASRSGTEGYGYTF
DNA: TGTGCCAGCAGATCCGGGACAGAAGGCTATGGCTACACCTTC

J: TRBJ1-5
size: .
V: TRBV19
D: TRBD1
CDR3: CASSKPGTGERQPQHF
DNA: TGTGCCAGTAGTAAGCCCGGGACAGGGGAACGTCAGCCCCAGCATTTT

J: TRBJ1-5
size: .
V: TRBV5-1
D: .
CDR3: CASSLDGQYQPQHF
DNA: TGCGCCAGCAGCTTGGATGGACAGTATCAGCCCCAGCATTTT

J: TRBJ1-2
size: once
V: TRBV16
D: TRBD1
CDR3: CASSQQAPGTGGRGYTF
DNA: TGTGCCAGCAGCCAACAGGCTCCGGGGACAGGGGGCAGAGGCTACACCTTC

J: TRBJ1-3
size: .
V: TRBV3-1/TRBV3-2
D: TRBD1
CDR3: CASSQPTGLVGNTIYF
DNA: TGTGCCAGCAGCCAACCGACAGGGTTGGTCGGAAACACCATATATTTT

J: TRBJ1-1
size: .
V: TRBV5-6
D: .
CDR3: CASISRGEAFF
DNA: TGTGCCAGCATCTCAAGGGGGGAAGCTTTCTTT

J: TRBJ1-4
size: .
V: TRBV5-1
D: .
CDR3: CASSLGGFNEKLFF
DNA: TGCGCCAGCAGTCTCGGAGGGTTTAATGAAAAACTGTTTTTT

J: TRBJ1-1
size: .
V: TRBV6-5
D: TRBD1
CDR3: CASSYSITGGTEAFF
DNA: TGTGCCAGCAGTTACTCGATTACAGGGGGCACTGAAGCTTTCTTT